This T cell receptor beta chain was retrieved from a study of a mutant IDH1 vaccine in newly diagnosed glioma. The wider study: Once 4-6 weeks had passed after radiotherapy alone, vaccination started, or it started with temozolomide cycles.

The time point is: week 5, during vaccination. Every vaccine dose comprised 300 ug of mutant IDH1 20-mer peptide plus topical imiquimod. Remarks on this clone: Its antigen is still unknown.

TCRdb's table, derived via immunoSEQ multiplex PCR, lists solely in-frame clones and lacks some. The sample yields some 29,000 clones, about 85% seen once. The sequence derives from a woman between 35 and 50 years old with glioma. Some clones in this sample may be carry-over from other donors' samples. The material was peripheral blood mononuclear cells (PBMCs), obtained from a glioma patient whose treatment included an IDH1 peptide vaccine.

CDR3 coding DNA: TGTGCCAGCAGTAGTCAGGGGAATGAAAAACTGTTTTTT. This translates into CASSSQGNEKLFF. The V call is TRBV27, the J call TRBJ1-4; a possible D gene is TRBD1 (6 bases). Per the germline V gene, CDR1 is MNHEY and CDR2 is SMNVEV (reference sequence). This CDR3 is 13 amino acids long. V was shortened by 5 bases and J by 5 bases, with 9 bases between the two germline ends.